This TCR beta chain was captured by sequencing in a study of cytomegalovirus exposure and HLA in healthy donors. On this clone itself: Its antigen is still unknown.

Study-wide findings and caveats: As a later analysis showed, several of the most significant clusters appeared to be linked to common viral pathogens. After further analysis at a later stage, 17,000 or so TCR beta sequences were associated with HLA alleles at 0.05 false discovery rate.

The trim removed 0 bases at V and 4 bases at J, leaving 5 bases unmatched. The germline V gene encodes CDR1 LGHNA and CDR2 YSLEER. The CDR3 extends over 15 amino acids. 13 Jbeta primers and 60 Vbeta primers were used for the PCR. Generated by immunoSEQ multiplex PCR, the TCRdb table keeps only in-frame clones and is missing some. The repertoire holds approximately 180,000 clones, about 12% seen once, with 7.5% to 10% in the top ten. The sequenced sample consisted of PBMCs. The V and J genes are TRBV4-3 and TRBJ1-2, with 7 bases matching TRBD1. The source is a man in his forties or fifties in good health and CMV-seropositive. The CDR3 protein is CASSQEDRNFYGYTF. CDR3 bases: TGCGCCAGCAGCCAAGAGGACAGGAACTTCTATGGCTACACCTTC.